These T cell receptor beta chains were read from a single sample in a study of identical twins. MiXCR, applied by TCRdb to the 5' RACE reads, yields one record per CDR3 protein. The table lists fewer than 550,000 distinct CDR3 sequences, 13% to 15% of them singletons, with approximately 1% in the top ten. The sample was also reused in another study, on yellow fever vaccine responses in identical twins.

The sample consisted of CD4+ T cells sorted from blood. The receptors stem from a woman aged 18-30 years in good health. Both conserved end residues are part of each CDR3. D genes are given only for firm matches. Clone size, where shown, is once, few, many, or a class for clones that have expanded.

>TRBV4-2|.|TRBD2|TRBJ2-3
TGTGCCAGCAGCCAGGGGAAAATCGAGCGGGACACAGATACGCAGTATTTT
CASSQGKIERDTDTQYF
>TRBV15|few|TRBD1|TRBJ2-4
TGTGCCACCAGCAGAGACCCTGGACAGGGCTTCAAAAACATTCAGTACTTC
CATSRDPGQGFKNIQYF
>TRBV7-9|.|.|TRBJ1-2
TGTGCCAGCAGCTTAGGTTGGGATGGCTACACCTTC
CASSLGWDGYTF
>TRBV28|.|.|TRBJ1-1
TGTGCCAGCAGTAAATCGACAGGGAACACTGAAGCTTTCTTT
CASSKSTGNTEAFF
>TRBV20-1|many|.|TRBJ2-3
TGCAGTGCTGGGCCCACAGATACGCAGTATTTT
CSAGPTDTQYF
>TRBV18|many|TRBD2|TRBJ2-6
TGTGCCAGCTCACCTAGACTAGCGGGGGACTCTGGGGCCAACGTCCTGACTTTC
CASSPRLAGDSGANVLTF
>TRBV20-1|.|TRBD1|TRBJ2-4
TGCAGTGCTAGGTCGGGACAGGGTAGGAACATTCAGTACTTC
CSARSGQGRNIQYF
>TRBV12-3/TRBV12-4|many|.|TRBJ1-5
TGTGCCAGCAGAGAGGCTGGTAGCAATCAGCCCCAGCATTTT
CASREAGSNQPQHF
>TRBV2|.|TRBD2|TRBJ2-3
TGTGCCAGCAGTGGTGGGGGACTAGCGGGAGCGGATACGCAGTATTTT
CASSGGGLAGADTQYF
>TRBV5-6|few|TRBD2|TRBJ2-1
TGTGCCAGCAGCCTGCGGGCGGGGGGAACCTACAATGAGCAGTTCTTC
CASSLRAGGTYNEQFF
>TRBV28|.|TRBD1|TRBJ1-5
TGTGCCAGCAGCCGAAAAGGGACAGCCGTAAGCAATCAGCCCCAGCATTTT
CASSRKGTAVSNQPQHF
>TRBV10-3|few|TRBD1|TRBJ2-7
TGTGCCATCAGTCCTCAGTTGGGGACAGGGGCGCCTAACTTGGGATACGAGCAGTACTTC
CAISPQLGTGAPNLGYEQYF
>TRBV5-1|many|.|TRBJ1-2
TGCGCCAGCAGCTTGGCGGGGGACTATGGCTACACCTTC
CASSLAGDYGYTF
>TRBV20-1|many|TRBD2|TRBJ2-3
TGCAGTGCTAGGCTCCCGGGGGGGACAGATACGCAGTATTTT
CSARLPGGTDTQYF
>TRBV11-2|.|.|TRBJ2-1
TGTGCCAGCAGCTTAGATCGTGACCTCGAGCAGTTCTTC
CASSLDRDLEQFF
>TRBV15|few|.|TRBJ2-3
TGTGCCACCAGCAGAGATCTGGGGGCGATAGATACGCAGTATTTT
CATSRDLGAIDTQYF
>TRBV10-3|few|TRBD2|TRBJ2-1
TGTGCCATCAGTGACGGGAGTCTAGCGGGTCTGAATGAGCAGTTCTTC
CAISDGSLAGLNEQFF
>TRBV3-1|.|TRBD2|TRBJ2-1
TGTGCCAGCAGAGAGCGGGGGGCCGACAATGAGCAGTTCTTC
CASRERGADNEQFF
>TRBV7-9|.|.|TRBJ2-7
TGTGCCATCGGAACGGTACGGGATGGGGTCGAGCAGTACTTC
CAIGTVRDGVEQYF
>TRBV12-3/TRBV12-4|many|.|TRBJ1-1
TGTGCCAGCAGTTTAGAGAACACTGAAGCTTTCTTT
CASSLENTEAFF